The clone carrying this T cell receptor beta chain was observed a few times. The antigen is not known. This record comes from a study of T cells in Graves' hyperthyroidism and ophthalmopathy. General observations from the study: With a median lead of approximately six months before onset, the model predicted ophthalmopathy.

Germline V CDR1 and CDR2: MGHRA, YSYEKL. V was trimmed by 2 bases and J by 4 bases, leaving 14 bases between them. This CDR3 is 15 amino acids long. Authors of the study amplified TCR beta CDR3 regions from RNA transcripts. An initial round of RT-PCR targeting the TCR CDR3 relied on the HTBI primer set. TCRdb ran MiXCR on the multiplex PCR reads and lists one entry per CDR3 protein. The sample holds about 340,000 distinct CDR3 sequences, about 18% seen once. This clonotype was obtained from a woman between 50 and 59 years old with Graves' hyperthyroidism. J is TRBJ1-2 and V is TRBV4-1; D might be TRBD1 (6 bases). Sequencing was done on a sample of blood. CDR3 in amino acids: CASSQLQGALYGYTF. CDR3 nucleotides: TGCGCCAGCAGCCAATTACAGGGTGCACTCTATGGCTACACCTTC.